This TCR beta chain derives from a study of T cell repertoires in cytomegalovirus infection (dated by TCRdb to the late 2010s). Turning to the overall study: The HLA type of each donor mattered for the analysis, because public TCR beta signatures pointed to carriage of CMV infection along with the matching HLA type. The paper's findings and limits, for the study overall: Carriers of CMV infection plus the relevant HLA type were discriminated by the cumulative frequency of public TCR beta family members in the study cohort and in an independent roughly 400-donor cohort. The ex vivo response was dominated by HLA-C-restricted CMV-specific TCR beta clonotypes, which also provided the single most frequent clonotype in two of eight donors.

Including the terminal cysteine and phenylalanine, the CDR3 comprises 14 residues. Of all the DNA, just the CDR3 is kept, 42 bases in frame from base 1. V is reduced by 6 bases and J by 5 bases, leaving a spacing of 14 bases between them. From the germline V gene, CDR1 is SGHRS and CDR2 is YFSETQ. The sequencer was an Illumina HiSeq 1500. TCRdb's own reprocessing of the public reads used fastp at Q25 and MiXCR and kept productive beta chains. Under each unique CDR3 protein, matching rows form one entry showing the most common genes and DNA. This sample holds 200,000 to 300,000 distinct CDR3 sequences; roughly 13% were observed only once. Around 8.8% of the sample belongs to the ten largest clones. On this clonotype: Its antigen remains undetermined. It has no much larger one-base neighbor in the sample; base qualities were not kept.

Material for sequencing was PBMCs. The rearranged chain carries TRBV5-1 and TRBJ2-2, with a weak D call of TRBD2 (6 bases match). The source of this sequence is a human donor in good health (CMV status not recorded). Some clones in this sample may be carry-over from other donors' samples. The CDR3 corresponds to CASNPIRGTGELFF. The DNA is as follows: TGCGCCAGCAACCCAATCCGGGGGACCGGGGAGCTGTTTTTT.